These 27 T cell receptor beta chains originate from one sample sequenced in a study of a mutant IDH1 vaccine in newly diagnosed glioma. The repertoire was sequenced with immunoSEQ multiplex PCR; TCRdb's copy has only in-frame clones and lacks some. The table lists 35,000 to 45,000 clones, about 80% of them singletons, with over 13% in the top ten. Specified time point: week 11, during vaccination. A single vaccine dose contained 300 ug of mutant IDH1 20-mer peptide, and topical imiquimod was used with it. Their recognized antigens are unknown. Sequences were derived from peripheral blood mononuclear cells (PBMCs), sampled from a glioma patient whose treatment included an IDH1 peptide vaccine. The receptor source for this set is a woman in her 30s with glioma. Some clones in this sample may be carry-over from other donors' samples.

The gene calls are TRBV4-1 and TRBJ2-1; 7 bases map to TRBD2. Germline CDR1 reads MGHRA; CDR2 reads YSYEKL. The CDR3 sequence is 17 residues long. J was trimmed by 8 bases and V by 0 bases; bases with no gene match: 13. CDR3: CASSQDNPGLAGDEQFF. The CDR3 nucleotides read TGCGCCAGCAGCCAAGATAATCCGGGCTTGGCGGGAGATGAGCAGTTCTTC.

The CDR3 nucleotides are TGTGCCAGCAGTTTGGTAGGGCGCGAGCAGTACTTC. Translated, it gives CASSLVGREQYF. The chain joins TRBV27 to TRBJ2-7; no clear D gene. Trimming removed 3 bases at V and 6 bases at J, with 9 bases between. From germline, CDR1 is MNHEY and CDR2 SMNVEV (reference sequence). This CDR3 has 12 residues.

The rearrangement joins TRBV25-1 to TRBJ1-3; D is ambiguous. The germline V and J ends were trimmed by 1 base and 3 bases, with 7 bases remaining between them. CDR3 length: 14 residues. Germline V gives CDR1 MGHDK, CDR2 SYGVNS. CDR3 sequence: CASSESLVGNTIYF. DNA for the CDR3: TGTGCCAGCAGTGAATCCCTCGTTGGAAACACCATATATTTT.

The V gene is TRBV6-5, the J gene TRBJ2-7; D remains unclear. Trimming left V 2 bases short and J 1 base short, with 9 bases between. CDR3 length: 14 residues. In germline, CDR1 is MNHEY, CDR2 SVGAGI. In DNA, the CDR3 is TGTGCCAGCAGTTACACGACGCAGTCCTACGAGCAGTACTTC. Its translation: CASSYTTQSYEQYF.

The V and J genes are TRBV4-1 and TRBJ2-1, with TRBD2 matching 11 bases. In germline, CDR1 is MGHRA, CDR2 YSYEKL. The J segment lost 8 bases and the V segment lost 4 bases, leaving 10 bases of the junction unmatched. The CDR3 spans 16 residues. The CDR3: CASSPPGLAVPHEQFF. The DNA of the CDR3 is TGCGCCAGCAGCCCGCCGGGACTAGCGGTCCCCCATGAGCAGTTCTTC.

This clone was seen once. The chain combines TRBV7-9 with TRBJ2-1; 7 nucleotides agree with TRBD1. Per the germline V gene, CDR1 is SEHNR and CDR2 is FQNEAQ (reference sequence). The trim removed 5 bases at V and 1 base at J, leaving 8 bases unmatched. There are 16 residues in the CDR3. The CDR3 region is CASSPNRGPSYNEQFF. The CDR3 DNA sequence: TGTGCCAGCAGCCCAAACAGGGGACCTTCCTACAATGAGCAGTTCTTC.

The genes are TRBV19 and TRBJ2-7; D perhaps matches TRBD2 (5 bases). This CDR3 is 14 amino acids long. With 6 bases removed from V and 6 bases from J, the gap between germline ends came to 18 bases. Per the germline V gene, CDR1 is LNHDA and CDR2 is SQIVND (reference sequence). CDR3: CASSPRAGGGEQYF. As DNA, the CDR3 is TGTGCCAGTAGCCCCCGGGCAGGAGGTGGCGAGCAGTACTTC.

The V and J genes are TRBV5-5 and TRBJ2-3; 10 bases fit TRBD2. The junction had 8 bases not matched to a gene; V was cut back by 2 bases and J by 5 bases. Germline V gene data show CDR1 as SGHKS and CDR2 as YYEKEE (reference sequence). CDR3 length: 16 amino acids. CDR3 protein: CASSFYLAGARDTQYF. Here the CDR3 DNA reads TGTGCCAGCAGCTTCTATCTAGCGGGAGCCAGAGATACGCAGTATTTT.

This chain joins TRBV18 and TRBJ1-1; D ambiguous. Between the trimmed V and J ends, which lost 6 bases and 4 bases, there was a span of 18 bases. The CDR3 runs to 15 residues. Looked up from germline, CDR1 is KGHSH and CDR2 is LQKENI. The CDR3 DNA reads TGTGCCAGCTCCTCGGTATTAGGGATCGGCACTGAAGCTTTCTTT. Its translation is CASSSVLGIGTEAFF.

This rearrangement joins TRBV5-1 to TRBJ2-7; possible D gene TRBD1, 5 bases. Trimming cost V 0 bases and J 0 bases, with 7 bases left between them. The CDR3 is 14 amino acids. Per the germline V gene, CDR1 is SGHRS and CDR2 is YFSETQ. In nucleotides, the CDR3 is TGCGCCAGCAGCTTGGTAGGGGACTCCTACGAGCAGTACTTC. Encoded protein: CASSLVGDSYEQYF.

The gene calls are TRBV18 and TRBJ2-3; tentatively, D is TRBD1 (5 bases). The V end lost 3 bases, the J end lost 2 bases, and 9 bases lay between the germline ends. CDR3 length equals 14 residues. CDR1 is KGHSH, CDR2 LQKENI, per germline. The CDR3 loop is CASSPDSNTDTQYF. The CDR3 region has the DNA TGTGCCAGCTCACCCGACAGCAACACAGATACGCAGTATTTT.

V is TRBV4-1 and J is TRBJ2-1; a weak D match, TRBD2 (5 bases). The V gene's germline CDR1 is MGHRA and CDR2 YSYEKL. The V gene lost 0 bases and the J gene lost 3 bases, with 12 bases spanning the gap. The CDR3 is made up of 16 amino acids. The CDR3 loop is CASSQDGGEGYNEQFF. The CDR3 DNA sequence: TGCGCCAGCAGCCAAGATGGCGGAGAGGGCTACAATGAGCAGTTCTTC.

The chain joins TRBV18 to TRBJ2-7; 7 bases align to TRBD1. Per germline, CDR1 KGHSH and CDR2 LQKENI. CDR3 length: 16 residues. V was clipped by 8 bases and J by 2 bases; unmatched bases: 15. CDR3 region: CASAPPDRETPYEQYF. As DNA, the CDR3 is TGTGCCAGCGCCCCACCCGACAGGGAAACCCCCTACGAGCAGTACTTC.

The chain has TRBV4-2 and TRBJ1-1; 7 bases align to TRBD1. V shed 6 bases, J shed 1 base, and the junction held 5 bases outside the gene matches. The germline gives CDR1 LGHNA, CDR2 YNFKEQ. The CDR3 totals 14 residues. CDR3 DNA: TGTGCCAGCAGGAGCGGGACAGAGAACACTGAAGCTTTCTTT. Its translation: CASRSGTENTEAFF.

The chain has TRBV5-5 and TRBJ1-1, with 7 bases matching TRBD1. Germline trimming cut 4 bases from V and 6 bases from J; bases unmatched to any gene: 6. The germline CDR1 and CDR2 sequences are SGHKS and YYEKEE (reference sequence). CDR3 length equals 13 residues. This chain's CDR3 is CASSTPGQSEAFF. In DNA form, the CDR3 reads TGTGCCAGCAGCACTCCGGGACAGTCTGAAGCTTTCTTT.

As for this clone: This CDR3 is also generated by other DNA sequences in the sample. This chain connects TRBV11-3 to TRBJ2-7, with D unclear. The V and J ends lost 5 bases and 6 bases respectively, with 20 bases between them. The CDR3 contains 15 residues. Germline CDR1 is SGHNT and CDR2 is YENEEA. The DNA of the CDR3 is TGTGCCAGCAGCGAAGCATTTGCTGGTCGATTCGAGCAGTACTTC. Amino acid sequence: CASSEAFAGRFEQYF.

Here the CDR3 reads CASSGRGGTEAFF. DNA of the CDR3: TGTGCCAGCAGTGGAAGGGGTGGCACTGAAGCTTTCTTT. The chain joins TRBV6-1 to TRBJ1-1, with a weak D call TRBD1 (5 bases). CDR1 and CDR2 from the germline V gene are MNHNS and SASEGT. With 4 bases removed from V and 4 bases from J, the gap between germline ends came to 10 bases. CDR3 length: 13 residues.

The CDR3 DNA reads TGTGCCAGCAGTTTAATCCCGGGGGGACTAAACTACGAGCAGTACTTC. This codes for CASSLIPGGLNYEQYF. This rearrangement joins TRBV27 to TRBJ2-7; 7 nucleotides match TRBD2. J gave up 3 bases and V 2 bases, and 10 bases lay outside the gene matches. Germline loops: CDR1 MNHEY, CDR2 SMNVEV (reference sequence). This CDR3 contains 16 residues.

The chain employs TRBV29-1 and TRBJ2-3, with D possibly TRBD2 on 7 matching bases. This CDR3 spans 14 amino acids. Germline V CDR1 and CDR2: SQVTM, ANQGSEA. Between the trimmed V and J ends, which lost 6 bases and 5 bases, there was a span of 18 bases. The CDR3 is CSVTRGGQVDTQYF. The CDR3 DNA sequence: TGCAGCGTGACGAGGGGGGGGCAAGTAGATACGCAGTATTTT.

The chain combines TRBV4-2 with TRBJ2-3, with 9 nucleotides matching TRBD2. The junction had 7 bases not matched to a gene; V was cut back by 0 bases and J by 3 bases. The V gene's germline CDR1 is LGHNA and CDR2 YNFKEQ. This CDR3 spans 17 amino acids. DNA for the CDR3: TGTGCCAGCAGCCAAGAAGTCGTTAGCGGGAGTACAGATACGCAGTATTTT. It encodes CASSQEVVSGSTDTQYF.

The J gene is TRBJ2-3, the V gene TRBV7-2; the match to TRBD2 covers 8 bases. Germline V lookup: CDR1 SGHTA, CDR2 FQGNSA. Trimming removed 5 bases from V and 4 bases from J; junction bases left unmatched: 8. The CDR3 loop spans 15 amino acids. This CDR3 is CASSPQAGASDTQYF. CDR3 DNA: TGTGCCAGCAGCCCACAAGCGGGAGCATCAGATACGCAGTATTTT.

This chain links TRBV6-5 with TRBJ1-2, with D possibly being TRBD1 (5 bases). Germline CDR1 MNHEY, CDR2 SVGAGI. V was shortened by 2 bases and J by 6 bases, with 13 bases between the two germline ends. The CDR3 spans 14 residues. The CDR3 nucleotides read TGTGCCAGCAGTTACAGGGGACGAGGGGATGGCTACACCTTC. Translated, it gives CASSYRGRGDGYTF.

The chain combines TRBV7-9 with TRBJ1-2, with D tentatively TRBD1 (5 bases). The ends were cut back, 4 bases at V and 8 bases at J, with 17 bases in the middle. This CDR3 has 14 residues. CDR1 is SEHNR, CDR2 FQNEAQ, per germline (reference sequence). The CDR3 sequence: CASSSIPGSGGYTF. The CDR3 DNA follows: TGTGCCAGCAGCTCCATCCCAGGGTCCGGCGGCTACACCTTC.

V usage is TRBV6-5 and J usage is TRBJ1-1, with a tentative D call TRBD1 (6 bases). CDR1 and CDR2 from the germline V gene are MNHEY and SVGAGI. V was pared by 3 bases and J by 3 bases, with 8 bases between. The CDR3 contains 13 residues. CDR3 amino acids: CASSYRTDTEAFF. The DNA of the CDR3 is TGTGCCAGCAGTTATAGGACAGACACTGAAGCTTTCTTT.

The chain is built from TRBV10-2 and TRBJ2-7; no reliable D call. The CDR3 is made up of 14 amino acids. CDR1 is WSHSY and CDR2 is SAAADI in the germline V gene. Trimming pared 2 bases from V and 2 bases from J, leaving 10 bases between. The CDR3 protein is CASSETLTPYEQYF. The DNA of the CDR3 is TGCGCCAGCAGTGAGACTCTAACCCCCTACGAGCAGTACTTC.

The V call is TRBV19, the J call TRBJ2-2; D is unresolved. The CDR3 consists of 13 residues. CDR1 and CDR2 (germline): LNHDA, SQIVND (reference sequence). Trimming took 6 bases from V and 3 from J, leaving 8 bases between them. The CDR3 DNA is TGTGCCAGTAGCTTCCCGTACACCGGGGAGCTGTTTTTT. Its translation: CASSFPYTGELFF.

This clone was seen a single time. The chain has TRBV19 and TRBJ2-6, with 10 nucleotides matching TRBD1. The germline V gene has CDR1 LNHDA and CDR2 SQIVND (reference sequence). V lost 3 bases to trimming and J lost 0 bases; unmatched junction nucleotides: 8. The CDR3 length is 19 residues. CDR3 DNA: TGTGCCAGTAGTATGGGAGGGACAGGGGCCGGCTCTGGGGCCAACGTCCTGACTTTC. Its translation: CASSMGGTGAGSGANVLTF. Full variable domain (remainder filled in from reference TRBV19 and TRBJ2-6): DGGITQSPKYLFRKEGQNVTLSCEQNLNHDAMYWYRQDPGQGLRLIYYSQIVNDFQKGDIAEGYSVSREKKESFPLTVTSAQKNPTAFYLCASSMGGTGAGSGANVLTFGAGSRLTVL.